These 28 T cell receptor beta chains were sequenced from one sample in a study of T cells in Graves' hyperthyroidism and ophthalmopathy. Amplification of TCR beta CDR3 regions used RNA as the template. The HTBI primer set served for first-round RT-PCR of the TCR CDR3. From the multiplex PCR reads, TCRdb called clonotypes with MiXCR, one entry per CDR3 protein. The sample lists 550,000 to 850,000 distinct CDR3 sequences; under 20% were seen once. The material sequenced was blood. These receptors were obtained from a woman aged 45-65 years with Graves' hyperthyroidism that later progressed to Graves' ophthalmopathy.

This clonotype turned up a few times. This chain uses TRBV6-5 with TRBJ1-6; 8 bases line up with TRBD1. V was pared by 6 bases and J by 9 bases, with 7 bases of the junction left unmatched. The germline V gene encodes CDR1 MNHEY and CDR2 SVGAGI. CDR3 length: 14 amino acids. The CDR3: CASRDSTGVSPLHF. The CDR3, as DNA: TGTGCCAGCAGAGACTCGACAGGGGTTTCACCCCTCCACTTT.

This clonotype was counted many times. The CDR3 DNA reads TGTGCCTGGAGTAGAGGGACATTCCCTGGAAACACCATATATTTT. Protein sequence: CAWSRGTFPGNTIYF. V usage is TRBV30 and J usage is TRBJ1-3, with D tentatively TRBD1 (6 bases). The germline CDR1 and CDR2 sequences are GTSNPN and SVGIG (reference sequence). Trimming removed 2 bases from V and 2 bases from J, with 13 bases in between. The CDR3 has 15 residues.

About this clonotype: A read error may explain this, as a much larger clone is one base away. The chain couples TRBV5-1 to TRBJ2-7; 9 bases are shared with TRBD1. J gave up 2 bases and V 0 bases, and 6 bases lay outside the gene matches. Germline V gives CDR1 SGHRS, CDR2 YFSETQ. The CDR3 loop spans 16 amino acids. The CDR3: CASSLALGQGPYEQYF. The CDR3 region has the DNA TGCGCCAGCAGCTTGGCCCTGGGACAGGGACCCTACGAGCAGTACTTC.

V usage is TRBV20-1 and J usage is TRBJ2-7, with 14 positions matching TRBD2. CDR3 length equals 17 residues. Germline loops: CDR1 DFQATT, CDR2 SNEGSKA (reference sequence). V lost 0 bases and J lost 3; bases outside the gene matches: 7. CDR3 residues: CSARDATSGGAFYEQYF. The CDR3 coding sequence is TGCAGTGCTAGAGACGCGACTAGCGGGGGGGCGTTCTACGAGCAGTACTTC.

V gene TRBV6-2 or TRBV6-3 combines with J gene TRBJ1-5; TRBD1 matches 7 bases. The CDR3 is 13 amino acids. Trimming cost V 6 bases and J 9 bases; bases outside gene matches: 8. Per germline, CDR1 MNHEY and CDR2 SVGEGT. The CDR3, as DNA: TGTGCCAGCAGACGGACAGGCCAAGGGCCCCAGCATTTT. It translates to CASRRTGQGPQHF.

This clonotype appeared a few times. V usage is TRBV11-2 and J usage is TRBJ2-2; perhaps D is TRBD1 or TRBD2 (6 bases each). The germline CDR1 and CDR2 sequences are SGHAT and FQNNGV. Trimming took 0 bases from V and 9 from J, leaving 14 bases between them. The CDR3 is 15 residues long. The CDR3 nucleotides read TGTGCCAGCAGCTTAGACTGGGGGGCGACGAGGGAGCTGTTTTTT. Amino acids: CASSLDWGATRELFF.

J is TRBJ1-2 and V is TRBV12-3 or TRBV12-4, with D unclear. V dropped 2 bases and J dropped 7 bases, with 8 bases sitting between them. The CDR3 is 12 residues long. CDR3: CASSLMGAGYTF. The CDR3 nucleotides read TGTGCCAGCAGTTTAATGGGCGCTGGCTACACCTTC.

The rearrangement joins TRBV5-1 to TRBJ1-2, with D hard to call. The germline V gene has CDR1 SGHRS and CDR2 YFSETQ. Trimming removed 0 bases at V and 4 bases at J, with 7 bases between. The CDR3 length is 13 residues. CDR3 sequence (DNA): TGCGCCAGCAGCTTGGAAGGACCCTATGGCTACACCTTC. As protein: CASSLEGPYGYTF.

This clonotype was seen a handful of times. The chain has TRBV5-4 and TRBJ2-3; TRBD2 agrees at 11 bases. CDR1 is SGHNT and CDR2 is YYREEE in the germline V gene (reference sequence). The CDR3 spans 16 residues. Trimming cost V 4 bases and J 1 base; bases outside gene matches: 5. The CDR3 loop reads CASSHNSGGGTDTQYF. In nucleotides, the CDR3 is TGTGCCAGCAGCCATAATAGCGGGGGGGGCACAGATACGCAGTATTTT.

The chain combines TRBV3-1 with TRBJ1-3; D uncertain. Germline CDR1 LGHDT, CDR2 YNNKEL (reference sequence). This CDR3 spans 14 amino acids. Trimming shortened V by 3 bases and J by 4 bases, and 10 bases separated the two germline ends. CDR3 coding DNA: TGTGCCAGCAGCCAGGATTTCTCCGGAAACACCATATATTTT. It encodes CASSQDFSGNTIYF.

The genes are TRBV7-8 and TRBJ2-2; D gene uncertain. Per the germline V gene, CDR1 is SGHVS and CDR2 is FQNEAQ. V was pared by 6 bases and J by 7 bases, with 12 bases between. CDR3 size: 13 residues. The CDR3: CASRSSPGGELFF. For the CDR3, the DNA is TGTGCCAGCAGGTCCAGCCCGGGCGGGGAGCTGTTTTTT.

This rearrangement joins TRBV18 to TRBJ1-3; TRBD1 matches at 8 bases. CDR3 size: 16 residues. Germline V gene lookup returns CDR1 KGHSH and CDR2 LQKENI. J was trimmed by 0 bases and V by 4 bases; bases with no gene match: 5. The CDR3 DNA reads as TGTGCCAGCTCACAACAGGGGGTCCGCTCTGGAAACACCATATATTTT. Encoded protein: CASSQQGVRSGNTIYF.

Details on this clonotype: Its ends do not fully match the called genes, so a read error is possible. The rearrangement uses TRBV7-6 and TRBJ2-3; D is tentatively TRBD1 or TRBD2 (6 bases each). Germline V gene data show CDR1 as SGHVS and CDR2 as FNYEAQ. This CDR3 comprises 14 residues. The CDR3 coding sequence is TGTGCCAGCAGCTTAGCGGGGGGACACAGATACGCAGTATTT. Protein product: CASSLAGGHRYAVF.

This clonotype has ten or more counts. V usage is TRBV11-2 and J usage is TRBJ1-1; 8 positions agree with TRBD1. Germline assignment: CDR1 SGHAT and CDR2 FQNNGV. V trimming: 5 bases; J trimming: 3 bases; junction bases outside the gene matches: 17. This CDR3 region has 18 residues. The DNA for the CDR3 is TGTGCCAGCAGCCCTTCGGACAGGGTGGGCCTCGGTGACACTGAAGCTTTCTTT. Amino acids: CASSPSDRVGLGDTEAFF.

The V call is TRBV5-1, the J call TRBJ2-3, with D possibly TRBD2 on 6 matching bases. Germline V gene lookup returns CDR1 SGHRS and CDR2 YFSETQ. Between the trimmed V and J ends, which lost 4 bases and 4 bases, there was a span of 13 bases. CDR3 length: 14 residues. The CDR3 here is CASSPGPGADTQYF. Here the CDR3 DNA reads TGCGCCAGCAGCCCCGGACCGGGGGCAGATACGCAGTATTTT.

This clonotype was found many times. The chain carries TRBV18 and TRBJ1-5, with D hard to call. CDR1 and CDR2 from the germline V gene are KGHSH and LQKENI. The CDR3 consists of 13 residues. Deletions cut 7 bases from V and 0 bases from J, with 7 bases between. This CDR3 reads CASLQISNQPQHF. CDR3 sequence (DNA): TGTGCCAGCTTACAGATTAGCAATCAGCCCCAGCATTTT.

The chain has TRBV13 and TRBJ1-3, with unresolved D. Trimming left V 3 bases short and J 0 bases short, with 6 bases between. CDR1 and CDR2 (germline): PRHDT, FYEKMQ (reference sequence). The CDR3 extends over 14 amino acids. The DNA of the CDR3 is TGTGCCAGCAGCTTCCTGACCTCTGGAAACACCATATATTTT. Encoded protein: CASSFLTSGNTIYF. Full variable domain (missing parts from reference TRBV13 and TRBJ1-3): AAGVIQSPRHLIKEKRETATLKCYPIPRHDTVYWYQQGPGQDPQFLISFYEKMQSDKGSIPDRFSAQQFSDYHSELNMSSLELGDSALYFCASSFLTSGNTIYFGEGSWLTVV.

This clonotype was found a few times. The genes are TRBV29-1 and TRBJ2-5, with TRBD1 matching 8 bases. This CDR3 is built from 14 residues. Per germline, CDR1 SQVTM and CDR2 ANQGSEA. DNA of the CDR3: TGCAGTGCTTTGGGACAGGACAACCAAGAGACCCAGTACTTC. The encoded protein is CSALGQDNQETQYF.

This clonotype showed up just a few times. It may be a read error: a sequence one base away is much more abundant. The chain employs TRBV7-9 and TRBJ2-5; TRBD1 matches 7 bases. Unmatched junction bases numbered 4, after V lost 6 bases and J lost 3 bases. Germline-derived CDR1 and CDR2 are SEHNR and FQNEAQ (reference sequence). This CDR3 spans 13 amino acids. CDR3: CASRTGNKETQYF. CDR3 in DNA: TGTGCCAGCAGGACAGGGAACAAAGAGACCCAGTACTTC.

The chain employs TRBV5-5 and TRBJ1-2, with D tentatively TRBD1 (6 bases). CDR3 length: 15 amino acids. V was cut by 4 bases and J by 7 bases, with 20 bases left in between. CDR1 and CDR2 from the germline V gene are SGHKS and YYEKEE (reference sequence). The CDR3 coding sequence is TGTGCCAGCAGCCCCACCGGGACAATAATCGGTGGCTACACCTTC. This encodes CASSPTGTIIGGYTF.

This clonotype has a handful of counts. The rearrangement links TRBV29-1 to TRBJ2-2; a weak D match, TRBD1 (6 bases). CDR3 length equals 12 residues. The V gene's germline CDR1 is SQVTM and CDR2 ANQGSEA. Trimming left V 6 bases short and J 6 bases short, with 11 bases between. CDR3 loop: CSVVDSPGELFF. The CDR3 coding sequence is TGCAGCGTGGTGGACAGTCCCGGGGAGCTGTTTTTT.

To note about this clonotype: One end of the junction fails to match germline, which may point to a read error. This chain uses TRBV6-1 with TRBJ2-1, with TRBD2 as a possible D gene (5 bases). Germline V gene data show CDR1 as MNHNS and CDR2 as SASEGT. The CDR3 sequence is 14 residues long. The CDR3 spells CAHRKGDSHNEQFF. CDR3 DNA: TGTGCCCATCGTAAGGGAGACTCCCACAATGAGCAGTTCTTC.

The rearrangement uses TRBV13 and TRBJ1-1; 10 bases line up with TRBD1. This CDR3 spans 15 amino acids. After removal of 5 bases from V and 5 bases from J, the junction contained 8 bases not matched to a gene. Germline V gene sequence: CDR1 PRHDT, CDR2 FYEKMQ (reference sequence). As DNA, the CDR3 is TGTGCCAGCAGCCCATTCGGACAGGGGGTTACTGAAGCTTTCTTT. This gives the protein CASSPFGQGVTEAFF.

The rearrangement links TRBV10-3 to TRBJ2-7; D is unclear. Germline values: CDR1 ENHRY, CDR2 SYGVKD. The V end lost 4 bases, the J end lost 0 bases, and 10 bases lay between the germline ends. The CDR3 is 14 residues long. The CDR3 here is CAISGSRSSYEQYF. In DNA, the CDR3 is TGTGCCATCAGTGGGTCAAGGAGCTCCTACGAGCAGTACTTC.

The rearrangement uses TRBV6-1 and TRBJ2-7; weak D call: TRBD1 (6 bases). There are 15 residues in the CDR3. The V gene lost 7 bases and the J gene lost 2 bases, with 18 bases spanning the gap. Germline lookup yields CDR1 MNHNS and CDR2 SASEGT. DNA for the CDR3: TGTGCCAGCATCCTACAGGGCCCCTCAACCTACGAGCAGTACTTC. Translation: CASILQGPSTYEQYF.

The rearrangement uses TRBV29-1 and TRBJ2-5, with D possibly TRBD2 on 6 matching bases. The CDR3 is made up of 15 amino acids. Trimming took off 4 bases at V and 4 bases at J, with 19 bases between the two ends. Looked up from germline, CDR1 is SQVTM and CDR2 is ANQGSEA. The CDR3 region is CSVVYPGSSGETQYF. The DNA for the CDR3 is TGCAGCGTTGTTTATCCTGGGAGTAGCGGAGAGACCCAGTACTTC.

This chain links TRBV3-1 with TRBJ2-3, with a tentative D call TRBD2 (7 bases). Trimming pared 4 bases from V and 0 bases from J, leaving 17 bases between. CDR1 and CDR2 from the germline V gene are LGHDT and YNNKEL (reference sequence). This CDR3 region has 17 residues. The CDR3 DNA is TGTGCCAGCAGCCGCGCACTAGGGGGGGTTAGCACAGATACGCAGTATTTT. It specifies CASSRALGGVSTDTQYF.

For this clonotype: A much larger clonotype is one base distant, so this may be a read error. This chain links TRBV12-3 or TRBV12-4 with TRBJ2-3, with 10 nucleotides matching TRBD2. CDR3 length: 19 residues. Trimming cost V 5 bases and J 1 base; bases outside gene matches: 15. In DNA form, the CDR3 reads TGTGCCAGCAGTCCCGGGATTAGCGGGGGGAGCGGGGGCACAGATACGCAGTATTTT. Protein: CASSPGISGGSGGTDTQYF.